This is a list of T cell receptor beta chains from one sample in a study of shared clonotypes between healthy human individuals. Here immunoSEQ multiplex PCR was the method, and the copy in TCRdb shows in-frame clones only, minus some. Here the sample spans millions of clones, 93% being singletons. Sequencing was performed on naive CD8+ T cells from PBMCs. These receptors came from a man aged 18-30 years in good health. Some clones in this sample may be carry-over from other donors' samples. Each CDR3 is given with its conserved first and last residue. D genes are given only for firm matches. Expanded clones get a size class; other rows say once, few or many, or leave the size out.

j_call clone_size v_call d_call cdr3_nt cdr3_aa
TRBJ1-1 - TRBV11-2 - TGTGCCAGCAGCTTGTTCTCACTAGCAAAGAACACTGAAGCTTTCTTT CASSLFSLAKNTEAFF
TRBJ2-5 - TRBV5-1 - TGCGCCAGCAGCTTGGCTTGGGTCCAAGAGACCCAGTACTTC CASSLAWVQETQYF
TRBJ2-7 - TRBV29-1 TRBD2 TGCAGCGTTCTGGCCAGCGGGAGTTACGAGCAGTACTTC CSVLASGSYEQYF
TRBJ2-3 - TRBV28 TRBD2 TGTGCCGCCTTAGCGGGAAGGGGCACAGATACGCAGTATTTT CAALAGRGTDTQYF
TRBJ2-2 - TRBV9 - TGTGCCAGCAGCTACGGGGCGGGGGAGCTGTTTTTT CASSYGAGELFF
TRBJ1-1 - TRBV7-8 TRBD1 TGTGCCAGCAGCTTAGGTGGGAGACAGGGGCGGACTGAAGCTTTCTTT CASSLGGRQGRTEAFF
TRBJ2-3 - TRBV5-6 TRBD2 TGTGCCAGCAGCCCCAGGTGGCGGGAGAACACAGATACGCAGTATTTT CASSPRWRENTDTQYF
TRBJ2-2 - TRBV28 - TGTGCCAGCAGCTACGGCCGACCCGGGGAGCTGTTTTTT CASSYGRPGELFF
TRBJ1-2 - TRBV28 - TGTGCCAGCAGTTTATTGGGGGGAGACTATGGCTACACCTTC CASSLLGGDYGYTF
TRBJ2-7 - TRBV11-1 TRBD1 TGTGCCAGCAGCAATCGACAGGGTGGAGAGCAGTACTTC CASSNRQGGEQYF
TRBJ2-3 once TRBV19 - TGTGCCAGTAGTATGGCGTGGGGCACAGATACGCAGTATTTT CASSMAWGTDTQYF
TRBJ1-5 few TRBV28 TRBD1 TGTGCCAGCAGTAACAGGGGACTTGGGCCCCAGCATTTT CASSNRGLGPQHF
TRBJ2-1 - TRBV7-3 - TGTGCCAGCAGCCCCGTCTTGGGGAATGAGCAGTTCTTC CASSPVLGNEQFF
TRBJ2-7 - TRBV6-9 - TGTGCCAGCAGTTACACGGAAGGCACCATGTACTTC CASSYTEGTMYF
TRBJ2-2 - TRBV18 TRBD2 TGTGCCAGCTCACCGCGGGGACTAGCGGGAGTGGGAAGCACCGGGGAGCTGTTTTTT CASSPRGLAGVGSTGELFF
TRBJ2-7 - TRBV2 - TGTGCCAGCAGCCTAAGGAGATACCCCTACGAGCAGTACTTC CASSLRRYPYEQYF
TRBJ2-1 - TRBV25-1 - TGTGCCAGCAGTGAACGCGGCTTCTCAGGGTACAATGAGCAGTTCTTC CASSERGFSGYNEQFF
TRBJ1-4 - TRBV6-5 TRBD1 TGTGCCAGCAGTTACTCGGACAGGGAACATGAAAAACTGTTTTTT CASSYSDREHEKLFF
TRBJ1-2 - TRBV6-6 - TGTGCCAGCAGTTACTTGGGGGGTGATGGCTACACCTTC CASSYLGGDGYTF
TRBJ1-1 - TRBV28 - TGTGCCAGCAGTTTGACGGTAATGAACACTGAAGCTTTCTTT CASSLTVMNTEAFF
TRBJ2-1 - TRBV9 - TGTGCCAGCAGCGTAGGTGGCTCCCAACCCTTCGATGAGCAGTTCTTC CASSVGGSQPFDEQFF
TRBJ2-7 - TRBV13 TRBD1 TGTGCCAGCAGCTTGGACAGGGGTTACGAGCAGTACTTC CASSLDRGYEQYF
TRBJ2-1 - TRBV9 - TGTGCCAGCACTCCCTGGGGGGCTAGCGGCTACAATGAGCAGTTCTTC CASTPWGASGYNEQFF
TRBJ2-1 - TRBV30 - TGTGCCTGGGCCAGGCTCGGGACCCCGTTCTTC CAWARLGTPFF
TRBJ2-1 - TRBV6-1 - TGTGCCAGCAGTGGTACGCGGGACAGCTCACGAAGCAATGAGCAGTTCTTC CASSGTRDSSRSNEQFF
TRBJ2-5 - TRBV2 TRBD1 TGTGCCAGCAGGGGACAGATGCAAGAGACCCAGTACTTC CASRGQMQETQYF
TRBJ2-5 - TRBV7-8 - TGTGCCAGCAGCTTAGGCCTGATAGGAGAGACCCAGTACTTC CASSLGLIGETQYF
TRBJ2-1 - TRBV4-3 - TGCGCCAGCAGCCAAAGGAGTGGAATTGAGCAGTTCTTC CASSQRSGIEQFF
TRBJ1-4 - TRBV28 - TGTGCCAGCAGCGACACAGCATGGGGGAGGGGTCTGTTTTTT CASSDTAWGRGLFF
TRBJ2-1 - TRBV27 TRBD2 TGTGCCAGCAGTGGGGGAGGGCTAGCGGGAGGAAGCGGGCAGTTCTTC CASSGGGLAGGSGQFF
TRBJ2-7 - TRBV5-1 - TGCGCCAGCAGCTTGGTCGGCCCAAGCTCCTACGAGCAGTACTTC CASSLVGPSSYEQYF
TRBJ2-7 - TRBV28 - TGTGCCAGCAGTACCCGGGACAGGCCCCTGGGGACTAGCCACGAGCAGTACTTC CASSTRDRPLGTSHEQYF
TRBJ2-5 - TRBV27 - TGTGCCAGCAGTTCTACTAGGAAGGAGACCCAGTACTTC CASSSTRKETQYF
TRBJ1-5 - TRBV21-1 - TGTGCCAGCAGCAGTAGACAGGGCAATCAGCCCCAGCATTTT CASSSRQGNQPQHF
TRBJ2-7 - TRBV28 TRBD2 TGTGCCAGCAGCCACGGGGAGCGGGGCGCTTCCTACGAGCAGTACTTC CASSHGERGASYEQYF
TRBJ2-1 - TRBV6-1 - TGTGCCAGCAGTGAATCCAACTCGGTGGATGAGCAGTTCTTC CASSESNSVDEQFF
TRBJ1-1 - TRBV19 TRBD1 TGTGCCAGTAGTATGGACAGGGGTGGGTACACTGAAGCTTTCTTT CASSMDRGGYTEAFF
TRBJ1-4 - TRBV7-9 TRBD1 TGTGCCAGCAGCGTCGGGACAGGCCCAAATAAGCTGTTTTTT CASSVGTGPNKLFF
TRBJ2-2 - TRBV9 - TGTGCCAGCAGCGCAAGGCCCCTAGGCGAGCTGTTTTTT CASSARPLGELFF
TRBJ2-2 - TRBV28 TRBD1 TGTGCCAGCAGTTTAATACAGGGGGCCGCCGGGGAGCTGTTTTTT CASSLIQGAAGELFF
TRBJ2-6 - TRBV10-3 - TGTGCCAGCGGGCAGGGGGCCAACGTCCTGACTTTC CASGQGANVLTF
TRBJ1-2 - TRBV2 - TGTGCCAGCAGTGAAGGGGCGGAGGGCTACACCTTC CASSEGAEGYTF
TRBJ2-7 - TRBV13 TRBD1 TGTGCCAGCCAAGCCGGGACAGGGGGCGGCGAGCAGTACTTC CASQAGTGGGEQYF
TRBJ2-5 - TRBV13 TRBD1 TGTGCCAGCAGCTCCGACAGGGAAGAGGACCAAGAGACCCAGTACTTC CASSSDREEDQETQYF
TRBJ2-1 - TRBV19 TRBD2 TGTGCCAGTAGCCTTGGGACTAGCGGGACCAGAATCGGGAATGAGCAGTTCTTC CASSLGTSGTRIGNEQFF
TRBJ2-1 - TRBV7-8 TRBD2 TGTGCCAGCAGCACCGATAGCGGGAGGTCCTACAATGAGCAGTTCTTC CASSTDSGRSYNEQFF
TRBJ1-2 - TRBV13 - TGTGCCAGCAGCCGTAGACAGGACCTGGACTATGGCTACACCTTC CASSRRQDLDYGYTF
TRBJ2-7 - TRBV27 - TGTGCCAGCAGTCCTTCTTCAGGGGCGCACTCCTACGAGCAGTACTTC CASSPSSGAHSYEQYF
TRBJ2-1 once TRBV7-9 TRBD1 TGTGCCAGCAGCCAAAAGACAGGGGACGAGCAGTTCTTC CASSQKTGDEQFF
TRBJ1-1 - TRBV27 - TGTGCCAGCAGTTCAGTCCCTACCTCGTTCCCTTTCTTT CASSSVPTSFPFF